This TCR beta chain was identified during a study of response to subunit inactivated influenza vaccine. One entry per CDR3 protein, called by TCRdb with MiXCR from the RT-PCR reads. Seen here are about 240,000 distinct CDR3 sequences, 9% to 15% observed once, and the top ten hold approximately 7.8%. CDR3 length: 17 residues. CDR1 is SGDLS, CDR2 YYNGEE, per germline. The J segment lost 0 bases and the V segment lost 0 bases, leaving 3 bases of the junction unmatched. As regards this clonotype: Antigen unknown.

Study-level results: It was suggested by the authors that few new T cells are recruited by each seasonal influenza vaccination.

The rearrangement joins TRBV9 to TRBJ2-6; 7 nucleotides line up with TRBD2. The sample in question was non-naive T cells sorted from PBMCs, obtained 14 to 15 days before vaccination. The source is a man aged 50-59 years who received an inactivated influenza vaccine. CDR3 in amino acids: CASSVATGGSGANVLTF. In DNA, the CDR3 is TGTGCCAGCAGCGTAGCTACGGGGGGCTCTGGGGCCAACGTCCTGACTTTC.